The 28 T cell receptor beta chains listed next were all sequenced from one sample in a study of T cell repertoires in cytomegalovirus infection. Antigens for these TCRs are unknown. Each CDR3 protein gets one entry after TCRdb re-called the reads with MiXCR. The repertoire holds about 770,000 distinct CDR3 sequences, with about 29% as singletons. Sample: cultured CD8+ T cells from PBMCs, taken from culture after CMV antigen stimulation. The source is a human donor in good health (CMV status not recorded). Some clones in this sample may be carry-over from other donors' samples.

V usage is TRBV7-9 and J usage is TRBJ2-7, with D perhaps TRBD1 (5 bases). Trimming took off 1 base at V and 5 bases at J, with 15 bases between the two ends. The CDR3 loop spans 15 amino acids. Germline V gene sequence: CDR1 SEHNR, CDR2 FQNEAQ (reference sequence). Written as DNA, the CDR3 is TGTGCCAGCAGCTTAGAGAGCATCAGGGTACACGAGCAGTACTTC. Protein sequence: CASSLESIRVHEQYF.

This clonotype was found a few times. One end of the junction does not line up with germline, which may come from a read error. The chain uses TRBV7-7 and TRBJ2-1; 9 bases agree with TRBD1. The CDR3 runs 15 residues. CDR1 is SSHAT, CDR2 FNYEAQ, per germline (reference sequence). The CDR3 loop is CASSPEQGAYNEQFF. The CDR3 DNA follows: TGTGCTAGCAGCCCCGAACAGGGGGCGTACAATGAGCAGTTCTTC.

This chain links TRBV14 with TRBJ2-1, with D perhaps TRBD1 (5 bases). There are 15 residues in the CDR3. Germline-derived CDR1 and CDR2 are SGHDN and FVKESK. The germline V and J ends were trimmed by 6 bases and 0 bases, with 12 bases remaining between them. CDR3 nucleotides: TGTGCCAGCAGGCCGGACACCTTCTCCTACAATGAGCAGTTCTTC. Translated: CASRPDTFSYNEQFF.

The rearrangement links TRBV27 to TRBJ1-5; tentative D call: TRBD1 (5 bases). This CDR3 contains 14 residues. V was pared by 5 bases and J by 0 bases, with 8 bases between. The germline V gene encodes CDR1 MNHEY and CDR2 SMNVEV (reference sequence). The CDR3 sequence: CASSQTDSNQPQHF. The DNA of the CDR3 is TGTGCCAGCAGTCAGACAGATAGCAATCAGCCCCAGCATTTT.

A few counts support this clonotype. The CDR3 DNA reads TGTGCCAGCAGTTCGGCAGGGGAAGCTTTCTTT. It translates to CASSSAGEAFF. The V call is TRBV6-2 or TRBV6-3, the J call TRBJ1-1; D is perhaps TRBD1 (5 bases). The CDR3 is 11 residues long. Germline CDR1 is MNHEY and CDR2 is SVGEGT. Trimming took 4 bases from V and 8 from J, leaving 8 bases between them.

This clonotype appeared a few times. V and J are TRBV27 and TRBJ1-4; D call uncertain. The CDR3 length is 13 residues. Trimming shortened V by 3 bases and J by 5 bases, and 7 bases separated the two germline ends. CDR1 MNHEY and CDR2 SMNVEV come from the germline V gene (reference sequence). The CDR3 region has the DNA TGTGCCAGCAGTTTGGGGATGAATGAAAAACTGTTTTTT. Residues: CASSLGMNEKLFF.

This clonotype has at least ten counts. The chain is built from TRBV7-2 and TRBJ2-1; a weak D match, TRBD2 (7 bases). V lost 2 bases and J lost 12, with 11 bases in between. In germline, CDR1 is SGHTA, CDR2 FQGNSA. The CDR3 sequence is 12 residues long. CDR3 bases: TGTGCCAGCAGCTTAAGGGGGGGTTTGCAGTTCTTC. It encodes CASSLRGGLQFF.

The V and J genes are TRBV12-3 or TRBV12-4 and TRBJ2-3; 9 nucleotides line up with TRBD1. Trimming removed 5 bases from V and 3 bases from J; junction bases left unmatched: 12. This CDR3 has 17 amino acids. CDR3 in amino acids: CASSPSLQGARTDTQYF. The CDR3 nucleotides are TGTGCCAGCAGTCCCTCCTTACAGGGGGCGCGGACAGATACGCAGTATTTT.

This clonotype was observed at least ten times. The genes are TRBV6-1 and TRBJ1-5; D gene uncertain. Per the germline V gene, CDR1 is MNHNS and CDR2 is SASEGT. The germline V and J ends were trimmed by 1 base and 5 bases, with 9 bases remaining between them. The CDR3 has 14 amino acids. The CDR3 loop is CASSEDGPDQPQHF. CDR3 bases: TGTGCCAGCAGTGAAGATGGGCCGGATCAGCCCCAGCATTTT.

The sample holds many counts of this clonotype. The chain joins TRBV5-6 to TRBJ2-1; the D gene is possibly TRBD1 (7 bases). V lost 1 base and J lost 6, with 20 bases in between. The CDR3 spans 17 residues. Germline-derived CDR1 and CDR2 are SGHDT and YYEEEE. CDR3 in amino acids: CASSLMGQLVGGNEQFF. In DNA form, the CDR3 reads TGTGCCAGCAGCTTGATGGGACAGTTGGTGGGGGGCAATGAGCAGTTCTTC.

This clonotype has more than one count but fewer than ten. The chain has TRBV29-1 and TRBJ1-1; D gene ambiguous. This CDR3 has 13 amino acids. The germline V gene has CDR1 SQVTM and CDR2 ANQGSEA. Trimming pared 7 bases from V and 4 bases from J, leaving 16 bases between. The CDR3 DNA sequence: TGCAGCGCCCGATCATCACGCTTCACTGAAGCTTTCTTT. Translated: CSARSSRFTEAFF.

The V and J genes are TRBV20-1 and TRBJ1-5; tentatively, D is TRBD1 (5 bases). The V gene lost 0 bases and the J gene lost 2 bases, with 14 bases spanning the gap. Germline V gene data show CDR1 as DFQATT and CDR2 as SNEGSKA (reference sequence). The CDR3 runs 16 residues. CDR3 sequence reads: CSARDQEGFGNQPQHF. CDR3 coding DNA: TGCAGTGCTAGAGATCAAGAGGGGTTCGGCAATCAGCCCCAGCATTTT.

The rearrangement links TRBV6-1 to TRBJ2-6; D is undetermined. The CDR3 spans 17 residues. V was clipped by 5 bases and J by 4 bases, with 18 bases between them. Germline-derived CDR1 and CDR2 are MNHNS and SASEGT. The CDR3 DNA reads as TGTGCCAGCAGTACATTGGTATATCTCTCCGGGGCCAACGTCCTGACTTTC. It codes for CASSTLVYLSGANVLTF.

The table lists this clonotype with a few counts. The chain employs TRBV19 and TRBJ2-2, with TRBD1 as a possible D gene (5 bases). V was trimmed by 0 bases and J by 4 bases, leaving 15 bases between them. The CDR3 length is 17 residues. Germline V lookup: CDR1 LNHDA, CDR2 SQIVND (reference sequence). The CDR3 DNA reads as TGTGCCAGTAGTATAGATCTATACAGGACGGCCACCGGGGAGCTGTTTTTT. Encoded protein: CASSIDLYRTATGELFF.

This clonotype was recorded many times. This sequence joins TRBV7-8 and TRBJ2-1; 9 bases fit TRBD2. The CDR3 runs 16 residues. J was trimmed by 4 bases and V by 5 bases; bases with no gene match: 9. Germline CDR1 SGHVS, CDR2 FQNEAQ. In DNA, the CDR3 is TGTGCCAGCAGCCCTATCGGGCTAGCGGGGTACAATGAGCAGTTCTTC. The encoded protein is CASSPIGLAGYNEQFF.

A few counts support this clonotype. J is TRBJ1-4 and V is TRBV12-3 or TRBV12-4; tentatively, D is TRBD1 (6 bases). V shed 3 bases and J shed 8 bases, with 13 bases lying between them. CDR3 length: 14 residues. CDR3 sequence reads: CASSLAGAREKLFF. CDR3 DNA: TGTGCCAGCAGTTTGGCGGGGGCGCGGGAAAAACTGTTTTTT.

The chain uses TRBV20-1 and TRBJ2-7; D is unclear. The CDR3 sequence is 11 residues long. Germline CDR1 is DFQATT and CDR2 is SNEGSKA (reference sequence). Between the trimmed V and J ends, which lost 4 bases and 3 bases, there was a span of 7 bases. CDR3 nucleotide sequence: TGCAGTGCTAAACAAGGCTACGAGCAGTACTTC. The encoded protein is CSAKQGYEQYF.

V gene TRBV15 combines with J gene TRBJ2-7, with TRBD2 matching over 9 bases. Germline V gene data show CDR1 as LNHNV and CDR2 as YYDKDF (reference sequence). The CDR3 spans 14 residues. Trimming at V came to 4 bases and at J to 2 bases, leaving 3 bases not matched to a gene. The CDR3 region is CATSTTSGPYEQYV. DNA of the CDR3: TGTGCCACCAGCACCACTAGCGGGCCCTACGAGCAGTACGTC.

This clonotype was picked up a small number of times. The J gene is TRBJ2-1, the V gene TRBV4-2; a weak D match, TRBD2 (5 bases). V dropped 0 bases and J dropped 15 bases, with 15 bases sitting between them. CDR1 is LGHNA and CDR2 is YNFKEQ in the germline V gene. This CDR3 region has 13 residues. CDR3 loop: CASSQDRRATAFF. CDR3 bases: TGTGCCAGCAGCCAAGATCGGCGGGCCACGGCGTTCTTC.

This clonotype has a handful of counts. This CDR3 is CASGISGELFF. CDR3 in DNA: TGTGCCAGCGGCATAAGCGGGGAGCTGTTTTTT. V gene TRBV2 combines with J gene TRBJ2-2; D gene uncertain. The CDR3 is 11 amino acids. The V end lost 8 bases, the J end lost 7 bases, and 8 bases lay between the germline ends. CDR1 and CDR2 from the germline V gene are SNHLY and FYNNEI.

The chain employs TRBV7-9 and TRBJ2-5, with 11 positions matching TRBD2. Germline V gene data show CDR1 as SEHNR and CDR2 as FQNEAQ (reference sequence). V lost 0 bases to trimming and J lost 5 bases; unmatched junction nucleotides: 2. This CDR3 region has 15 residues. CDR3 sequence reads: CASSLALAGDETQYF. The CDR3 region has the DNA TGTGCCAGCAGCTTAGCACTAGCGGGGGATGAGACCCAGTACTTC.

A few counts support this clonotype. The chain is built from TRBV12-3 or TRBV12-4 and TRBJ2-1; 9 bases are a match to TRBD2. J gave up 8 bases and V 1 base, and 6 bases lay outside the gene matches. The CDR3 is 15 residues long. The CDR3 DNA sequence: TGTGCCAGCAGTTTAGGGCTAGCGGGGATGGATGAGCAGTTCTTC. Its translation is CASSLGLAGMDEQFF.

The sample holds a few counts of this clonotype. J is TRBJ2-7 and V is TRBV10-3; 8 nucleotides match TRBD1. Germline V gene lookup returns CDR1 ENHRY and CDR2 SYGVKD. V shed 2 bases, J shed 2 bases, and the junction held 5 bases outside the gene matches. The CDR3 length is 15 residues. CDR3 loop: CAISERDRGTYEQYV. In DNA form, the CDR3 reads TGTGCCATCAGTGAGCGTGACAGGGGAACCTACGAGCAGTACGTC.

This chain uses TRBV20-1 with TRBJ2-7, with unresolved D. The CDR3 extends over 14 amino acids. The V gene's germline CDR1 is DFQATT and CDR2 SNEGSKA (reference sequence). The ends were cut back, 0 bases at V and 0 bases at J, with 9 bases in the middle. The CDR3 spells CSARDEDSSYEQYV. Here the CDR3 DNA reads TGCAGTGCTAGAGATGAAGACTCCTCCTACGAGCAGTACGTC.

The chain couples TRBV11-2 to TRBJ1-1; 8 nucleotides align to TRBD1. Germline-derived CDR1 and CDR2 are SGHAT and FQNNGV. Germline trimming cut 5 bases from V and 3 bases from J; bases unmatched to any gene: 5. CDR3 length equals 14 residues. The CDR3 nucleotides are TGTGCCAGCAGCCGACAGGGGCCGGACACTGAAGCTTTCTTT. This codes for CASSRQGPDTEAFF.

The sample holds a few counts of this clonotype. J is TRBJ2-2 and V is TRBV12-3 or TRBV12-4; D unresolved. With 5 bases removed from V and 5 bases from J, the gap between germline ends came to 15 bases. The CDR3 contains 15 residues. This CDR3 is CASSNQEKLTGELFF. The CDR3 bases are TGTGCCAGCAGTAATCAGGAAAAACTTACCGGGGAGCTGTTTTTT.

A few counts support this clonotype. The rearrangement links TRBV28 to TRBJ2-7; D unclear. Trimming removed 5 bases from V and 2 bases from J, with 10 bases in between. Germline V CDR1 and CDR2: MDHEN, SYDVKM. The CDR3 contains 13 residues. The CDR3 reads CASSPEATYEQYV. Here the CDR3 DNA reads TGTGCCAGCAGTCCCGAGGCTACCTACGAGCAGTACGTC.

With respect to this clonotype: At one boundary the junction diverges from the germline segment, which might be a read error. V usage is TRBV5-3 and J usage is TRBJ1-1; D is unresolved. TRBV5-3 is filed as an ORF, its function uncertain. The CDR3 loop spans 13 amino acids. In DNA form, the CDR3 reads TGTGCCAGCAGCTTGTTTCAGGATACTGAAGCTTTCTTT. Translating it yields CASSLFQDTEAFF.